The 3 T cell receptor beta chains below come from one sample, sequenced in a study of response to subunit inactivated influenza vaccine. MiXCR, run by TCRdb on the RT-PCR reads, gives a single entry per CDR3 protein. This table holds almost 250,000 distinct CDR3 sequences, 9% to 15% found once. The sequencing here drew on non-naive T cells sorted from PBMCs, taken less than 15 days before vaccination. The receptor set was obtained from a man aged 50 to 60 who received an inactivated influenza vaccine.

DNA of the CDR3: TGTGCCAGCGACCCTCAGGTTCCCTCGAACACTGAAGCTTTCTTT. This gives the protein CASDPQVPSNTEAFF. V usage is TRBV7-2 and J usage is TRBJ1-1; D call uncertain. This CDR3 contains 15 residues. Germline loops: CDR1 SGHTA, CDR2 FQGNSA. Trimming stripped 8 bases from V and 1 base from J, with 17 bases between.

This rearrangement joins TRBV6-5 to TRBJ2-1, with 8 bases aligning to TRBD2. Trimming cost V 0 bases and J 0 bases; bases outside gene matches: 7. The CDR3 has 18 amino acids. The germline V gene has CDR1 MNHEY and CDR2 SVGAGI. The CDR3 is CASSYSSITSGSYNEQFF. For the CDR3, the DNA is TGTGCCAGCAGTTACTCCTCCATAACTAGCGGCTCCTACAATGAGCAGTTCTTC.

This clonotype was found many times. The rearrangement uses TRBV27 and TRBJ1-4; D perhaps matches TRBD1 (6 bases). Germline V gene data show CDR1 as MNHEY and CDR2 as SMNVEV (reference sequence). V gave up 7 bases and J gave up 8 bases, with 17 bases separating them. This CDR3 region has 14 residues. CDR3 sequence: CASKIRQDSEKLFF. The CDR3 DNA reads TGTGCCAGCAAAATCCGACAGGATAGCGAAAAACTGTTTTTT.